The clone carrying this TCR beta chain has only one observation. In the source study's methods: Using reference gene primer amplification, nucleated cell counts were estimated. TCRdb keeps only in-frame clones here, not all; method: immunoSEQ multiplex PCR. V, J and clone size are taken as reported in that table, and D and trimming were inferred from the DNA itself. The sample includes over 200,000 clones, about 83% of them seen just once. The sample belongs to a study of blood T cell repertoires in COVID-19. Across the whole study: Acute and convalescent COVID-19 specimens originated in the United States, Italy and Spain. T cells, B-cell-depleted T cells, or PBMCs provided the cDNA or gDNA that served as material.

The germline V and J ends were trimmed by 9 bases and 4 bases, with 15 bases remaining between them. CDR1 and CDR2 (germline): SNHLY, FYNNEI. This CDR3 has 13 amino acids. What was sequenced was peripheral blood. This chain uses TRBV2 with TRBJ2-5, with D possibly being TRBD1 (6 bases). This receptor was taken from a man in his sixties who had recovered from COVID-19. In DNA form, the CDR3 reads TGTGCCAGTCAGGGGACGGACCGAGAGACCCAGTACTTC. Amino acid sequence: CASQGTDRETQYF.